Reported below is one T cell receptor (beta chain). Antigen: not known. The data derive from a study of type 1 regulatory T cells. Looking at the study overall: This in vitro CD4 product, T-allo10, is enriched for Tr1 cells and alloantigen-specific.

Using its own MiXCR run on the reads, TCRdb lists one record per CDR3 protein. The table includes 68,000 or so distinct CDR3 sequences, more than 45% detected once. Whole-study results and caveats: Compared with non-type 1 regulatory T cells, type 1 regulatory T cells showed a more restricted TCR repertoire.

This CDR3 region has 15 residues. V shed 2 bases and J 5 bases; nucleotides not matched to a gene: 3. The germline V gene has CDR1 LGHNA and CDR2 YSLEER. The sample comprised cultured non-Tr1 T cells, either the whole culture or a sorted T cell fraction (not recorded which). The receptor was isolated from a human donor in good health. The chain is built from TRBV4-3 and TRBJ2-3; 11 positions agree with TRBD2. CDR3 amino acids: CASSQRGTSGDTQYF. CDR3 sequence (DNA): TGCGCCAGCAGCCAACGCGGGACTAGCGGAGATACGCAGTATTTT.